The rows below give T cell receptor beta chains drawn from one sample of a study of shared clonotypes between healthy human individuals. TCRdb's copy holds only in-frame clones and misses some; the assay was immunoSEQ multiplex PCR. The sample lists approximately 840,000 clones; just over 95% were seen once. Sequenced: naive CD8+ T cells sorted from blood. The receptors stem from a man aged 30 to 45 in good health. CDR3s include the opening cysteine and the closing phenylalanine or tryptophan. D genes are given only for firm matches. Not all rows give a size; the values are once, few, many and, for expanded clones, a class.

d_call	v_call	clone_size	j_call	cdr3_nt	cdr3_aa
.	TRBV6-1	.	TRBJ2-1	TGTGCCAGCACTATCGGAGGGAACTCCTACAATGAGCAGTTCTTC	CASTIGGNSYNEQFF
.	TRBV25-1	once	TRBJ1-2	TGTGCCAGCAGTGCAGGGAGAATCTATGGCTACACCTTC	CASSAGRIYGYTF
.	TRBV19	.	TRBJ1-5	TGTGCCAGTAGTCCCCGACAGGCAGATCAGCCCCAGCATTTT	CASSPRQADQPQHF
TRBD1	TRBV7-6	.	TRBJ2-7	TGTGCCAGCAGCTCCTCGGGGACAGGCCCCTACGAGCAGTACTTC	CASSSSGTGPYEQYF
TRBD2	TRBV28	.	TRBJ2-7	TGTGCCAGCAGTTTATTTTCTGGGGGAGGGACCTACGAGCAGTACTTC	CASSLFSGGGTYEQYF
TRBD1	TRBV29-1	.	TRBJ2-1	TGCAGCGTTGACTTGACAGGGGAAGGCAATGAGCAGTTCTTC	CSVDLTGEGNEQFF
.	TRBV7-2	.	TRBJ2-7	TGTGCCAGCAGCTTAGGGGTGCTCTACGAGCAGTACTTC	CASSLGVLYEQYF
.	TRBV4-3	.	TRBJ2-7	TGCGCCAGCAGCCCGACCGGCCTCGCACGGGAGCAGTACTTC	CASSPTGLAREQYF
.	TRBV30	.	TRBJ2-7	TGTGCCTGGACTTTGGACGCTTACGAGCAGTACTTC	CAWTLDAYEQYF
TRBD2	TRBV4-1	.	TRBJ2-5	TGCGCCAGCAGCCAAGCACTAGCGGAAGAGACCCAGTACTTC	CASSQALAEETQYF
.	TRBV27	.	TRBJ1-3	TGTGCCAGCAGTCCCATTCAGGAGAGCTCTGGAAACACCATATATTTT	CASSPIQESSGNTIYF
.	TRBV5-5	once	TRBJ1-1	TGTGCCAGCAGCTTGTACTTCGGGAGAACTGAAGCTTTCTTT	CASSLYFGRTEAFF
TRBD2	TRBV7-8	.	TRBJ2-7	TGTGCCAGCAGCTTAGCGGGAGGGTACAACGAGCAGTACTTC	CASSLAGGYNEQYF
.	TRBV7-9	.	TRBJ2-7	TGTGCCAGCAGCGCCCCGGGACACCACGAGCAGTACTTC	CASSAPGHHEQYF
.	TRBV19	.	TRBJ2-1	TGTGCCAGTAGTATCAACAGGGATGTGGCCTCCTACAATGAGCAGTTCTTC	CASSINRDVASYNEQFF
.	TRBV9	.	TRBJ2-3	TGTGCCAGCAGCGCCGACTCCCGGAGAGATACGCAGTATTTT	CASSADSRRDTQYF
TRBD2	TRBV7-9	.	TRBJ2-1	TGTGCCAGCAGCTTTCTGGAGCGGGAGTCTTACAATGAGCAGTTCTTC	CASSFLERESYNEQFF
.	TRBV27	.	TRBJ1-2	TGTGCCAGCAGCGGTAGCCCCGTCAAGGACGGAACCAACTATGGCTACACCTTC	CASSGSPVKDGTNYGYTF
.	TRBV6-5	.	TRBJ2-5	TGTGCCAGCAGTTACTCAGGGCAGCAAGAGACCCAGTACTTC	CASSYSGQQETQYF
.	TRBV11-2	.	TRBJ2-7	TGTGCCAGCAGCTTACAGGGTCCATCCTACGAGCAGTACTTC	CASSLQGPSYEQYF
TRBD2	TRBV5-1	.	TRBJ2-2	TGCGCCAGCAGTTTGAGCTCGGAGCGGGAGGTTAACACCGGGGAGCTGTTTTTT	CASSLSSEREVNTGELFF
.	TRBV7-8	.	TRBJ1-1	TGTGCCAGCAGCTCGAGGGGACGGATCCGGGACACTGAAGCTTTCTTT	CASSSRGRIRDTEAFF
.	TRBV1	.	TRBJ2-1	TGCACCAGCAGCCAAGGGAGCGGCTCCTACAATGAGCAGTTCTTC	CTSSQGSGSYNEQFF
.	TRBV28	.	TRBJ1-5	TGTGCCAGCATCCTACAGGGAGGCAATCAGCCCCAGCATTTT	CASILQGGNQPQHF
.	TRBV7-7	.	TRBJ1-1	TGTGCTAGCAGCAACCAAATGAACACTGAAGCTTTCTTT	CASSNQMNTEAFF
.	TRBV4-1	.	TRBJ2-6	TGCGCCAGCAGCCAAGTTAGCGGCGTCGGGGCCAACGTCCTGACTTTC	CASSQVSGVGANVLTF
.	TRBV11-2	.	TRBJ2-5	TGTGCCAGCAGCTTAATCCGGGAGACCCAGTACTTC	CASSLIRETQYF
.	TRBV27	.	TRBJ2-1	TGTGCCAGCAGTTTGGTGGGCCCCTCCTACAATGAGCAGTTCTTC	CASSLVGPSYNEQFF
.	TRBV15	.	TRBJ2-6	TGTGCCACCAACGAGGGGTACTCCCGGGGGGCCAACGTCCTGACTTTC	CATNEGYSRGANVLTF